Below are 6 T cell receptor beta chains sequenced from a single sample in a study of regulatory T cells in long-lasting Graves disease. As for time point: persistent/refractory GD, antithyroid drugs over 5 years with positive TRAb. Following extraction of RNA from PBMCs, that RNA was used to make the TCR library. Construction of the TCR beta libraries employed iRepertoire HTBI primers in conjunction with Arm-PCR of CDR3 regions. TCRdb re-analysed the multiplex PCR reads in MiXCR, keeping a single row per CDR3 protein. The sample contains around 450,000 distinct CDR3 sequences, 20% to 25% of which appear only once. The material sequenced was peripheral blood mononuclear cells (PBMCs), taken when the disease was refractory, from a patient treated with antithyroid drugs. The source is a female donor with Graves disease.

V and J are TRBV4-1 and TRBJ2-7; D gene ambiguous. Per the germline V gene, CDR1 is MGHRA and CDR2 is YSYEKL. V lost 0 bases and J lost 2, with 5 bases in between. The CDR3 extends over 13 amino acids. This CDR3 reads CASSQDPTYEQYF. For the CDR3, the DNA is TGCGCCAGCAGCCAAGACCCCACCTACGAGCAGTACTTC.

The chain employs TRBV30 and TRBJ1-5, with D tentatively TRBD1 (6 bases). This CDR3 is 14 amino acids long. The germline V and J ends were trimmed by 3 bases and 9 bases, with 18 bases remaining between them. Germline V gene lookup returns CDR1 GTSNPN and CDR2 SVGIG (reference sequence). The CDR3 loop reads CAWSRGGGKLPQHF. CDR3 nucleotides: TGTGCCTGGAGCCGGGGAGGGGGTAAGCTGCCCCAGCATTTT.

This clonotype was seen ten or more times. This sequence joins TRBV7-3 and TRBJ1-1; D uncertain. V lost 5 bases to trimming and J lost 8 bases, with 12 bases between them. This CDR3 comprises 12 residues. Germline CDR1 is SGHTA and CDR2 is FQGTGA. Here the CDR3 DNA reads TGTGCCAGCAGCAGGATGGGAGGCGAAGCTTTCTTT. Translated, it gives CASSRMGGEAFF.

This clonotype was seen more than once but under ten times. A much larger clone lies one base from this, so it may be a read error. The chain couples TRBV6-2 or TRBV6-3 to TRBJ2-5; 12 nucleotides align to TRBD1. V was clipped by 0 bases and J by 3 bases; unmatched bases: 5. Germline V gives CDR1 MNHEY, CDR2 SVGEGT. The CDR3 contains 17 residues. The CDR3 spells CASSYSLGQGAEETQYF. The DNA of the CDR3 is TGTGCCAGCAGTTACTCGCTGGGACAGGGGGCAGAAGAGACCCAGTACTTC.

The table lists this clonotype with a few counts. The chain couples TRBV7-9 to TRBJ1-3, with a weak D call TRBD1 (5 bases). The germline V gene has CDR1 SEHNR and CDR2 FQNEAQ (reference sequence). Trimming pared 5 bases from V and 0 bases from J, leaving 17 bases between. The CDR3 has 17 residues. The CDR3: CASSTDIQGTSGNTIYF. Here the CDR3 DNA reads TGTGCCAGCAGCACGGACATCCAAGGGACCTCTGGAAACACCATATATTTT.

About this clonotype itself: The missing conserved phenylalanine or tryptophan at the end of this CDR3 makes a read error likely. The V and J genes are TRBV4-1 and TRBJ2-5; no definite D call. The CDR3 is made up of 13 amino acids. Looked up from germline, CDR1 is MGHRA and CDR2 is YSYEKL. V lost 0 bases, J lost 5 bases, and 7 bases lay in between. The DNA of the CDR3 is TGCGCCAGCAGCCAAGATCTGGAGGAGACCCAGTACTCC. As protein: CASSQDLEETQYS.